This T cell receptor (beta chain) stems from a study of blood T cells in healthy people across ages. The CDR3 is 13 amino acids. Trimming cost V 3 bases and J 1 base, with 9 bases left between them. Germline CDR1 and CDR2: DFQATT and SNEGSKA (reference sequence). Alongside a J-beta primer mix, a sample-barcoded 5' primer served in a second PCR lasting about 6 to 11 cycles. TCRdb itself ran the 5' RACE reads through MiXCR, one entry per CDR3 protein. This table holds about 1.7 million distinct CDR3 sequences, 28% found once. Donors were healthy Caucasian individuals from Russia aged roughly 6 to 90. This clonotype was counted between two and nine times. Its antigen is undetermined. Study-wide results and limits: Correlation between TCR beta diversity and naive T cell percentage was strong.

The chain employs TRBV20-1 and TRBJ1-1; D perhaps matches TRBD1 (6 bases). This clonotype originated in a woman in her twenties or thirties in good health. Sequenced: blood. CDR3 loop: CSASTGTNTEAFF. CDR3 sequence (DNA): TGCAGTGCTAGTACAGGGACGAACACTGAAGCTTTCTTT.